The clone carrying this T cell receptor beta chain was detected ten times or more. The target antigen is unknown. The data stem from a study of T cells in Graves' hyperthyroidism and ophthalmopathy. General study results and limits: Most clonotypes expanded in the thyroid (above 0.001) were also present in blood. In the analysis, a 13 V-J model separated ophthalmopathy from stable hyperthyroidism.

RNA transcripts gave rise to amplified TCR beta CDR3 regions. The HTBI primer set served for first-round RT-PCR of the TCR CDR3. TCRdb analysed the multiplex PCR reads with MiXCR anew, one entry per CDR3 protein. Among about 620,000 distinct CDR3 sequences listed, about 17% were seen once. Per germline, CDR1 LGHDT and CDR2 YNNKEL (reference sequence). The CDR3 is 14 amino acids. Trimming cost V 6 bases and J 0 bases, with 8 bases left between them. Patients aged 18 to 65 had newly diagnosed hyperthyroidism that had lasted under 2 months. This sequence joins TRBV3-1 and TRBJ1-4, with D possibly matching TRBD1 (6 bases). This clonotype was obtained from a woman in her thirties with Graves' hyperthyroidism. Sequenced input: blood. This CDR3 reads CASSRDTTNEKLFF. The CDR3 DNA reads as TGTGCCAGCAGTCGGGACACAACTAATGAAAAACTGTTTTTT.